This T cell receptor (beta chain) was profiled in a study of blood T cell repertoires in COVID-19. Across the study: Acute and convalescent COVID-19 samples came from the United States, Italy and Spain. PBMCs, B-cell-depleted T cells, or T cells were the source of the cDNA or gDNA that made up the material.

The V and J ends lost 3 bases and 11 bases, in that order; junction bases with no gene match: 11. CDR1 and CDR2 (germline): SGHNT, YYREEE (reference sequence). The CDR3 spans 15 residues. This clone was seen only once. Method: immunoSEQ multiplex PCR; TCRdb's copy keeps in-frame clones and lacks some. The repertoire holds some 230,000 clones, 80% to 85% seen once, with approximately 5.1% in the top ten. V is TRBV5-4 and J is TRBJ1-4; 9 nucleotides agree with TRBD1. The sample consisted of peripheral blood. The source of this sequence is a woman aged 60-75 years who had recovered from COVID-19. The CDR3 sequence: CASSSERDRVGKLFF. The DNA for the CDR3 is TGTGCCAGCAGCTCCGAACGGGACAGGGTAGGGAAACTGTTTTTT.